This entry describes one TCR beta chain. Its cognate antigen is unknown. This sample stems from a study of T cells expressing NK-cell markers. For the study at large: Each TCR beta repertoire originated in sorted T cells that were CD3+CD56+NKG2C+, CD3+CD56+NKG2C- or CD3+CD56-NKG2C+.

Study conclusions and caveats: Once again these clonotypes came out on top in the CD3+CD56-NKG2C+ fraction of a handful of donors.

From its re-call of the 5' RACE reads, TCRdb lists each CDR3 protein once, without DNA. The data show 500,000 to 700,000 distinct CDR3 sequences, and the top ten clones hold approximately 3.6%. Germline V gene lookup returns CDR1 MNHEY and CDR2 SVGAGI. There are 13 residues in the CDR3. Sequencing was carried out using blood T cells: a sorted CD56 or NKG2C T cell subset, CD4+ or CD8+ T cells, or bulk PBMC T cells (not recorded which). The V and J genes are TRBV6-5 and TRBJ2-7. The TCR comes from a young man in good health. The CDR3 reads CASSYSPSYEQYF.